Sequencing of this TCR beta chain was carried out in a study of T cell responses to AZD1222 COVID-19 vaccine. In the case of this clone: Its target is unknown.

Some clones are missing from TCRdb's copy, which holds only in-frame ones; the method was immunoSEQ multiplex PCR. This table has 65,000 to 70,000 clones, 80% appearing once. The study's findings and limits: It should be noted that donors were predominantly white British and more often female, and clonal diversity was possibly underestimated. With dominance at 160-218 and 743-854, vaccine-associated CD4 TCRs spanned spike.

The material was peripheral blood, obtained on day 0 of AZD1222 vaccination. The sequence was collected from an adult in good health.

CDR3 residues: CASSSRWYNEQFF. In DNA, the CDR3 is TGTGCCAGCAGTTCCCGGTGGTACAATGAGCAGTTCTTC. The genes are TRBV27 and TRBJ2-1, with no clear D. Per the germline V gene, CDR1 is MNHEY and CDR2 is SMNVEV (reference sequence). Trimming cost V 4 bases and J 4 bases, with 8 bases left between them. This CDR3 is 13 amino acids long.